The clone carrying this T cell receptor beta chain came up many times. The sample comes from a study of neurological immune-mediated disorders. 5'RACE employing 10-nucleotide random UMIs yielded the cDNA. TCRdb fed the 5' RACE reads into MiXCR, producing one record per CDR3 protein. The table has 49,000 or so distinct CDR3 sequences, around 4.5% seen once. The germline V gene has CDR1 SGHNT and CDR2 YYREEE (reference sequence). The CDR3 totals 13 residues. The V gene lost 3 bases and the J gene lost 8 bases, with 14 bases spanning the gap. Sample: PBMCs. This sequence joins TRBV5-4 and TRBJ1-1; D not resolved. The receptor was derived from a woman between 55 and 75 years old with multiple sclerosis. This CDR3 is CASSSFRRNEAFF. The CDR3 coding sequence is TGTGCCAGCAGCTCGTTCCGTAGGAACGAAGCTTTCTTT.